This T cell receptor (beta chain) was recorded in a study of Ad26.COV2.S vaccination and SARS-CoV-2 variants (dated by TCRdb to the early 2020s). In terms of the full investigation: Vaccine-arm donors came from COV1001, a multicentre, randomized, double-blind, placebo-controlled phase I-IIa trial of Ad26.COV2.S in healthy adults. Ad26.COV2.S was administered intramuscularly at 5 x 10^10 or 1 x 10^11 viral particles, either as a single shot or as two shots given 56 days apart. Sequencing of the TCRbeta repertoire served to evaluate the specificity and breadth of SARS-CoV-2-reactive T cell receptors following Ad26.COV2.S vaccination. A total of 32 samples were included in the TCR-sequenced set, comprising some 20 Ad26.COV2.S vaccine recipients, 5 placebo recipients and 8 SARS-CoV-2 convalescent individuals. Trial participants were randomized into five groups of five, in which low-dose or high-dose Ad26.COV2.S was given once or twice, or placebo was given on both occasions. Blinding of investigators to trial group allocation was maintained during experiments and outcome assessment.

Summary of the overall study and its limitations: Comparable non-spike TCR breadth was observed between vaccine and placebo recipients, consistent with only spike being contained in the vaccine. The authors noted that the TCR breadth and depth analyses may have underestimated total T cell responses. Comparing responses between vaccine doses or regimens was not something the study was powered to do. Spike-specific TCR breadth was higher in Ad26.COV2.S recipients than in placebo recipients (P = 0.0014). After vaccination, substantial breadth of spike-specific CD8+ and CD4+ T cell responses was reported.

TCRbeta CDR3 regions were sequenced with the immunoSEQ Assay. After extraction, genomic DNA underwent amplification by bias-controlled multiplex PCR, followed by high-throughput sequencing. The study's processing was this. To quantify the absolute abundance of every unique TCRbeta CDR3 region, sequences were collapsed and filtered. T cell fraction was estimated by normalizing TCRbeta template counts to usable DNA, which was measured by amplifying reference genes present in all nucleated cells. Repertoire TCRs were annotated as SARS-CoV-2-specific when V gene, CDR3 amino acid sequence and J gene were exactly matched to a known reactive TCR set. MIRA supplied the reference SARS-CoV-2 TCR set, which was filtered for enrichment in COVID-19-positive ImmuneCODE repertoires so that public or cross-reactive TCRs were removed. Drawing on the MIRA antigens, annotated TCRs were analysed further at the level of specific ORF or position within ORF. Depth was the summed frequency of annotated unique rearrangements, while breadth was defined as annotated unique rearrangements over total unique productive rearrangements. Two-sided Wilcoxon rank-sum tests were used to compare TCR breadth between groups. The source is immuneACCESS, and TCRdb retained only in-frame sequences with V and J called. Part of the clones is not carried over; for the studies checked, unresolved V genes explain less than half of this, and the remainder is unexplained. V and J calls and clone size are as listed in that table; D and trimming were resolved from the DNA. For this sample there are some 450,000 clones; about 92% appear just once. Around 4.5% of the sample is taken by the ten largest.

A note on this clone: Its binding antigen is unknown. Nothing much larger sits one base from this clone, and base qualities are not available.

The label giving this sample's treatment or condition can be read as: some 20 received Ad26.COV2.S at low or high dose, single or two shots; roughly five received placebo; per-sample allocation not given. For vaccine and placebo recipients, the sequenced repertoires came from samples collected on day 63 after the first injection. Cohort 1b enrolled 25 to 30 adults aged 18-55 years at a single site in Boston, USA, between 29 July and 7 August 2020. As a vaccine, Ad26.COV2.S was a replication-incompetent adenovirus type 26 vector that expressed a prefusion-stabilized SARS-CoV-2 spike protein derived from the original Wuhan strain. V has 0 bases trimmed and J has 3 bases trimmed; junction bases matching no gene number 5. Counted from cysteine to phenylalanine, this CDR3 has 16 amino acids. Only the CDR3 part of the read is kept: 48 bases, read in frame from the first base. CDR1 and CDR2 are drawn from the germline V gene: MDHEN, SYDVKM.

The source was peripheral blood, collected in a trial of Ad26.COV2.S vaccine versus placebo. This receptor was taken from a person between 18 and 65 years old who received the Ad26.COV2.S COVID-19 vaccine or a placebo. The chain employs TRBV28 and TRBJ1-5; 7 nucleotides in the junction match TRBD1. This receptor carries the CDR3 CASSLWARGFNQPQHF. The sequenced DNA: TGTGCCAGCAGTTTATGGGCCAGGGGGTTCAATCAGCCCCAGCATTTT.